This TCR beta chain is from a study of blood T cell repertoires in COVID-19. The CDR3 extends over 16 amino acids. From germline, CDR1 is GTSNPN and CDR2 SVGIG (reference sequence). Trimming took 2 bases from V and 6 from J; bases not matched to a gene: 10. TCRdb's copy holds only in-frame clones and misses some; the assay was immunoSEQ multiplex PCR. The sample shows approximately 190,000 clones, 84% of them seen only once. Each participant's cohort was designated according to participant-reported clinical history. No more than 2 weeks before study entry, exposed participants had met a case of COVID-19.

The source is a woman in her 30s who had been exposed to COVID-19. V gene TRBV30 combines with J gene TRBJ1-4; 9 nucleotides agree with TRBD1. Sequencing input: PBMCs or T cells enriched from blood (not recorded which). Here the CDR3 reads CAWSYTPGQGYEKLFF. As DNA, the CDR3 is TGTGCCTGGAGTTATACGCCGGGACAGGGATATGAAAAACTGTTTTTT. The full variable domain, rest sourced from reference TRBV30 and TRBJ1-4, is SQTIHQWPATLVQPVGSPLSLECTVEGTSNPNLYWYRQAAGRGLQLLFYSVGIGQISSEVPQNLSASRPQDRQFILSSKKLLLSDSGFYLCAWSYTPGQGYEKLFFGSGTQLSVL.